One and the same sample provided the 27 T cell receptor beta chains below, sequenced in a study of blood T cell repertoires in COVID-19. Produced via immunoSEQ multiplex PCR; TCRdb's table is partial and in-frame only. The sample has approximately 120,000 clones; over 65% are singletons. Sequenced: peripheral blood. Receptors originate from an older woman with acute or convalescent COVID-19.

This rearrangement joins TRBV11-2 to TRBJ2-1; perhaps TRBD2 as D (6 bases). CDR3 size: 15 residues. Trimming removed 0 bases at V and 5 bases at J, with 11 bases between. Per germline, CDR1 SGHAT and CDR2 FQNNGV. CDR3 amino acids: CASSLEAGPNNEQFF. As DNA, the CDR3 is TGTGCCAGCAGCTTAGAGGCGGGGCCGAACAATGAGCAGTTCTTC.

The chain uses TRBV5-1 and TRBJ2-3, with 10 bases fitting TRBD2. The CDR3 consists of 16 residues. V was clipped by 4 bases and J by 3 bases; unmatched bases: 8. CDR1 is SGHRS, CDR2 YFSETQ, per germline. This CDR3 reads CASSLDLAGGTDTQYF. For the CDR3, the DNA is TGCGCCAGCAGCCTAGACTTAGCGGGGGGAACAGATACGCAGTATTTT.

The chain joins TRBV25-1 to TRBJ2-1; D is undetermined. Germline V CDR1 and CDR2: MGHDK, SYGVNS. V lost 4 bases and J 7 bases, leaving 8 bases between the germline ends. The CDR3 has 12 residues. This chain's CDR3 is CASSVLRNEQFF. The CDR3 coding sequence is TGTGCCAGCAGTGTACTGCGGAATGAGCAGTTCTTC. The full variable domain, its missing parts supplied by reference TRBV25-1 and TRBJ2-1, is EADIYQTPRYLVIGTGKKITLECSQTMGHDKMYWYQQDPGMELHLIHYSYGVNSTEKGDLSSESTVSRIRTEHFPLTLESARPSHTSQYLCASSVLRNEQFFGPGTRLTVL.

The chain recombines TRBV4-1 with TRBJ2-1; no reliable D call. Germline loops: CDR1 MGHRA, CDR2 YSYEKL. With 0 bases removed from V and 2 bases from J, the gap between germline ends came to 2 bases. The CDR3 extends over 13 amino acids. The CDR3 loop reads CASSQDTYNEQFF. In DNA form, the CDR3 reads TGCGCCAGCAGCCAAGATACCTACAATGAGCAGTTCTTC.

V and J are TRBV12-3 or TRBV12-4 and TRBJ1-1; D is unresolved. The CDR3 sequence is 13 residues long. Trimming took 3 bases from V and 0 from J, leaving 5 bases between them. The DNA of the CDR3 is TGTGCCAGCAGTTTTTCCGTGAACACTGAAGCTTTCTTT. Translation: CASSFSVNTEAFF.

This chain connects TRBV28 to TRBJ2-3, with D uncertain. Trimming cost V 2 bases and J 1 base, with 13 bases left between them. The length of the CDR3 is 16 residues. The germline V gene encodes CDR1 MDHEN and CDR2 SYDVKM. The CDR3 spells CASSLSSYGGTDTQYF. The CDR3 DNA reads as TGTGCCAGCAGTTTAAGCTCCTATGGAGGCACAGATACGCAGTATTTT. The entire variable domain, with the rest obtained from reference TRBV28 and TRBJ2-3, is as follows: DVKVTQSSRYLVKRTGEKVFLECVQDMDHENMFWYRQDPGLGLRLIYFSYDVKMKEKGDIPEGYSVSREKKERFSLILESASTNQTSMYLCASSLSSYGGTDTQYFGPGTRLTVL.

The DNA of the CDR3 is TGTGCCAGCAGCCAATTATTGGACAGGGGGCGGGCCTATGGCTACACCTTC. It is translated as CASSQLLDRGRAYGYTF. J is TRBJ1-2 and V is TRBV3-1 (or the pseudogene TRBV3-2); 11 bases map to TRBD1. This CDR3 has 17 residues. Germline-derived CDR1 and CDR2 are LGHDT and YNNKEL (reference sequence). The V and J ends lost 2 bases and 4 bases, in that order; junction bases with no gene match: 9.

The rearrangement joins TRBV7-9 to TRBJ1-3; the D gene is possibly TRBD1 (6 bases). V was clipped by 5 bases and J by 0 bases, with 17 bases between them. The CDR3 has 17 amino acids. Germline CDR1 and CDR2: SEHNR and FQNEAQ (reference sequence). CDR3 sequence (DNA): TGTGCCAGCAGCCCGCCCCCGACAGGTCTCTCTGGAAACACCATATATTTT. Protein sequence: CASSPPPTGLSGNTIYF.

The V and J genes are TRBV19 and TRBJ1-1; tentative D call: TRBD1 (5 bases). Germline V CDR1 and CDR2: LNHDA, SQIVND (reference sequence). This CDR3 spans 15 amino acids. Trimming took 7 bases from V and 3 from J, leaving 18 bases between them. For the CDR3, the DNA is TGTGCCAGTACTTTTGGGAGGGGTGAACACACTGAAGCTTTCTTT. Its translation is CASTFGRGEHTEAFF. Full variable domain (rest looked up from reference TRBV19 and TRBJ1-1): DGGITQSPKYLFRKEGQNVTLSCEQNLNHDAMYWYRQDPGQGLRLIYYSQIVNDFQKGDIAEGYSVSREKKESFPLTVTSAQKNPTAFYLCASTFGRGEHTEAFFGQGTRLTVV.

The chain combines TRBV2 with TRBJ2-7, with TRBD2 matching 8 bases. V lost 3 bases to trimming and J lost 9 bases; unmatched junction nucleotides: 4. The CDR3 runs to 12 residues. CDR1 and CDR2 (germline): SNHLY, FYNNEI. In nucleotides, the CDR3 is TGTGCCAGCAGTGACGAGGCGGGAGGGCAGTACTTC. Translating gives CASSDEAGGQYF.

This sequence joins TRBV27 and TRBJ2-1; D is undetermined. Trimming shortened V by 0 bases and J by 0 bases, and 12 bases separated the two germline ends. Germline values: CDR1 MNHEY, CDR2 SMNVEV (reference sequence). The CDR3 spans 17 residues. The CDR3 protein is CASSLSSAMSSYNEQFF. The CDR3, as DNA: TGTGCCAGCAGTTTATCGTCAGCGATGAGCTCCTACAATGAGCAGTTCTTC.

The rearrangement uses TRBV12-3 or TRBV12-4 and TRBJ2-1, with TRBD1 matching over 7 bases. The junction had 8 bases not matched to a gene; V was cut back by 5 bases and J by 10 bases. The length of the CDR3 is 13 residues. CDR3 coding DNA: TGTGCCAGCAGTACGTACAGGGGTGGAGAGCAGTTCTTC. Its translation: CASSTYRGGEQFF.

V and J are TRBV6-5 and TRBJ2-7; D is perhaps TRBD2 (5 bases). The V gene's germline CDR1 is MNHEY and CDR2 SVGAGI. This CDR3 is 14 amino acids long. V was cut by 0 bases and J by 0 bases, with 6 bases left in between. CDR3: CASSYSSASYEQYF. DNA for the CDR3: TGTGCCAGCAGTTACTCTAGCGCCTCCTACGAGCAGTACTTC.

The chain employs TRBV29-1 and TRBJ1-2; D might be TRBD1 (5 bases). The CDR3 is made up of 13 amino acids. Germline V gives CDR1 SQVTM, CDR2 ANQGSEA. With 4 bases removed from V and 2 bases from J, the gap between germline ends came to 11 bases. CDR3 loop: CSVVERGNYGYTF. DNA for the CDR3: TGCAGCGTTGTGGAGCGGGGGAACTATGGCTACACCTTC.

The table lists this clone with a few counts. The chain combines TRBV27 with TRBJ2-5, with 9 bases lining up with TRBD1. This CDR3 is built from 14 residues. Unmatched junction bases numbered 2, after V lost 5 bases and J lost 1 base. Germline lookup yields CDR1 MNHEY and CDR2 SMNVEV (reference sequence). CDR3 DNA sequence: TGTGCCAGCAGTAGGGACAGGGTCCAAGAGACCCAGTACTTC. Protein sequence: CASSRDRVQETQYF.

By its share, this clone is medium-sized. This chain links TRBV27 with TRBJ2-3, with 7 nucleotides matching TRBD2. CDR1 is MNHEY, CDR2 SMNVEV, per germline (reference sequence). With V trimmed by 3 bases and J by 2 bases, 14 bases remained unmatched. This CDR3 is built from 18 residues. This chain's CDR3 is CASSLRGRGEIYTDTQYF. CDR3 nucleotides: TGTGCCAGCAGTTTGAGGGGTCGGGGGGAAATTTACACAGATACGCAGTATTTT.

The gene calls are TRBV28 and TRBJ2-3; D perhaps matches TRBD1 (6 bases). CDR3 length equals 15 residues. The germline gives CDR1 MDHEN, CDR2 SYDVKM. Trimming shortened V by 5 bases and J by 3 bases, and 15 bases separated the two germline ends. The CDR3 sequence: CASSLPGHQTDTQYF. DNA for the CDR3: TGTGCCAGCAGTCTACCGGGACACCAGACAGATACGCAGTATTTT.

This chain connects TRBV5-4 to TRBJ1-2; D unclear. This CDR3 comprises 12 residues. The V gene's germline CDR1 is SGHNT and CDR2 YYREEE (reference sequence). V dropped 7 bases and J dropped 4 bases, with 11 bases sitting between them. The chain's CDR3 is CASGSGIYGYTF. CDR3 DNA: TGTGCCAGCGGGTCGGGGATCTATGGCTACACCTTC.

V is TRBV30 and J is TRBJ2-2; D may be TRBD2 (6 bases). Germline V gene lookup returns CDR1 GTSNPN and CDR2 SVGIG (reference sequence). This CDR3 comprises 14 residues. Trimming removed 5 bases at V and 4 bases at J, with 14 bases between. The CDR3 nucleotides are TGTGCCTGGGCCCGGGACTTGGGCACCGGGGAGCTGTTTTTT. Protein product: CAWARDLGTGELFF. Filled out from reference TRBV30 and TRBJ2-2, the complete variable domain reads SQTIHQWPATLVQPVGSPLSLECTVEGTSNPNLYWYRQAAGRGLQLLFYSVGIGQISSEVPQNLSASRPQDRQFILSSKKLLLSDSGFYLCAWARDLGTGELFFGEGSRLTVL.

This chain joins TRBV5-6 and TRBJ2-5, with TRBD1 as a possible D gene (6 bases). This CDR3 is built from 13 residues. CDR1 and CDR2 from the germline V gene are SGHDT and YYEEEE. V dropped 4 bases and J dropped 9 bases, with 16 bases sitting between them. The CDR3 spells CASSQEQGSSQYF. The CDR3 DNA reads TGTGCCAGCAGCCAGGAGCAGGGGAGTTCCCAGTACTTC.

This chain connects TRBV7-2 to TRBJ2-5, with 9 bases fitting TRBD1. The CDR3 has 18 residues. After removal of 2 bases from V and 1 base from J, the junction contained 11 bases not matched to a gene. Germline CDR1 and CDR2: SGHTA and FQGNSA. Here the CDR3 reads CASSLTQGANFRQETQYF. CDR3 nucleotides: TGTGCCAGCAGCTTAACACAGGGGGCTAATTTTCGCCAAGAGACCCAGTACTTC. The full variable domain, with the rest looked up from reference TRBV7-2 and TRBJ2-5, is GAGVSQSPSNKVTEKGKDVELRCDPISGHTALYWYRQSLGQGLEFLIYFQGNSAPDKSGLPSDRFSAERTGGSVSTLTIQRTQQEDSAVYLCASSLTQGANFRQETQYFGPGTRLLVL.

This clone was detected many times. The chain uses TRBV27 and TRBJ2-2, with 10 bases identical to TRBD2. V shed 8 bases and J 6 bases; nucleotides not matched to a gene: 9. CDR3 length equals 15 residues. The germline CDR1 and CDR2 sequences are MNHEY and SMNVEV (reference sequence). The CDR3 sequence is CASSYIAGGPGELFF. The CDR3 DNA reads as TGTGCCAGCTCCTACATAGCGGGGGGCCCCGGGGAGCTGTTTTTT.

This sequence joins TRBV28 and TRBJ1-2; maybe TRBD1 (5 bases). Germline values: CDR1 MDHEN, CDR2 SYDVKM. There are 15 residues in the CDR3. Trimming shortened V by 5 bases and J by 8 bases, and 21 bases separated the two germline ends. CDR3 amino acids: CASSPPGHQAFGYTF. CDR3 DNA: TGTGCCAGCAGTCCCCCAGGGCATCAAGCGTTCGGCTACACCTTC.

The chain links TRBV6-1 to TRBJ1-1, with a weak D call TRBD1 (5 bases). The CDR3 is made up of 14 amino acids. Trimming took off 2 bases at V and 2 bases at J, with 9 bases between the two ends. CDR1 and CDR2 (germline): MNHNS, SASEGT. DNA for the CDR3: TGTGCCAGCAGTGAACGGACACATAACACTGAAGCTTTCTTT. Protein: CASSERTHNTEAFF.

This chain joins TRBV7-3 and TRBJ2-1; tentatively, D is TRBD2 (6 bases). The CDR3 is 13 residues long. CDR1 is SGHTA, CDR2 FQGTGA, per germline. V shed 5 bases and J shed 9 bases, with 14 bases lying between them. The CDR3 region has the DNA TGTGCCAGCAGCCCCGTCGGAGGGCCTGAGCAGTTCTTC. Translation gives CASSPVGGPEQFF.

This clone occurred once. The chain links TRBV7-8 to TRBJ1-3, with D unresolved. The germline V gene has CDR1 SGHVS and CDR2 FQNEAQ. The CDR3 loop spans 14 amino acids. Between the trimmed V and J ends, which lost 3 bases and 0 bases, there was a span of 6 bases. The CDR3, as DNA: TGTGCCAGCAGCTTGGTACACTCTGGAAACACCATATATTTT. This codes for CASSLVHSGNTIYF.

J is TRBJ1-5 and V is TRBV6-2 or TRBV6-3; no reliable D call. Germline lookup yields CDR1 MNHEY and CDR2 SVGEGT. V lost 5 bases to trimming and J lost 0 bases, with 14 bases between them. CDR3 length: 16 amino acids. This CDR3 is CASSHKQPYSNQPQHF. DNA for the CDR3: TGTGCCAGCAGTCACAAACAGCCCTATAGCAATCAGCCCCAGCATTTT.